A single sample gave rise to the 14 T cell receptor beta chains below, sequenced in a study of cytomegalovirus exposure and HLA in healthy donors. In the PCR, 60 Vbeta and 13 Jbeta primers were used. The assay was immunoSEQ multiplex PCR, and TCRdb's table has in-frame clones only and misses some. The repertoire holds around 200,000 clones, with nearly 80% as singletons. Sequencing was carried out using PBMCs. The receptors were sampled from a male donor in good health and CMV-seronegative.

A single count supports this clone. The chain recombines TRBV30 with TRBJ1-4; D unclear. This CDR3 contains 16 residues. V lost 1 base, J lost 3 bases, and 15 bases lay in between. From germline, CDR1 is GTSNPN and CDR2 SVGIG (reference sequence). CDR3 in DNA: TGTGCCTGGAGTGACGGTGACCGAGGCTCTAATGAAAAACTGTTTTTT. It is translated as CAWSDGDRGSNEKLFF.

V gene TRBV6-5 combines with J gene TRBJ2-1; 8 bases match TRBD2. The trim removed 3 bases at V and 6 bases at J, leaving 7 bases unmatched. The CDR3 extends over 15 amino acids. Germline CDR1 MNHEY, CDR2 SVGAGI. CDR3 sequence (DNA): TGTGCCAGCAGTTATAGGGGACTAGTAAGCAATGAGCAGTTCTTC. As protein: CASSYRGLVSNEQFF.

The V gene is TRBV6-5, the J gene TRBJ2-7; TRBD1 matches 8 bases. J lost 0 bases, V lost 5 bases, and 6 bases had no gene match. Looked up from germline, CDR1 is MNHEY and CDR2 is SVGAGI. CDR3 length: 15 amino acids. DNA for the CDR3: TGTGCCAGCAGTAACCCGGGACAGGCCTCCTACGAGCAGTACTTC. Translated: CASSNPGQASYEQYF.

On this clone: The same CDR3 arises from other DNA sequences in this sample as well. In nucleotides, the CDR3 is TGCGCCAGCAGTTTACTAGCGGGGGGCACAGATACGCAGTATTTT. This gives the protein CASSLLAGGTDTQYF. The rearrangement links TRBV5-1 to TRBJ2-3, with TRBD2 identical over 11 bases. Germline CDR1 is SGHRS and CDR2 is YFSETQ. The J segment lost 1 base and the V segment lost 5 bases, leaving 3 bases of the junction unmatched. CDR3 size: 15 residues.

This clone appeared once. CDR3 DNA: TGTGCCAGCAGCTTAGGGGGGCCGAACACTGAAGCTTTCTTT. Its protein product is CASSLGGPNTEAFF. J is TRBJ1-1 and V is TRBV7-2, with a tentative D call TRBD1 (6 bases). The germline V gene has CDR1 SGHTA and CDR2 FQGNSA. This CDR3 is 14 amino acids long. Trimming cost V 1 base and J 1 base, with 7 bases left between them.

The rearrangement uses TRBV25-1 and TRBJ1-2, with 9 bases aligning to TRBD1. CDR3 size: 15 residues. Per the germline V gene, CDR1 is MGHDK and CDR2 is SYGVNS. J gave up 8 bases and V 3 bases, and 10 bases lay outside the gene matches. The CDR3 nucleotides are TGTGCCAGCAGTGAGGCCACAGGGGGCATCAGAGGCTACACCTTC. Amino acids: CASSEATGGIRGYTF.

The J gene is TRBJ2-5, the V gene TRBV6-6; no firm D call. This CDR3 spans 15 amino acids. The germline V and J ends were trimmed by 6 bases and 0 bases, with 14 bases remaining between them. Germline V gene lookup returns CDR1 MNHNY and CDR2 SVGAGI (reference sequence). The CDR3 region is CASRPYLENQETQYF. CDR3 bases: TGTGCCAGCAGGCCCTATCTCGAGAACCAAGAGACCCAGTACTTC.

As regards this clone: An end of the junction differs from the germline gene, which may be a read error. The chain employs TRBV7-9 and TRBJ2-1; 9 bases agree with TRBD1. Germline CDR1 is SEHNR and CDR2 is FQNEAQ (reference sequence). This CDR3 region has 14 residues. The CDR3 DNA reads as TGTTCCAGCAGTTATACGGGACAGGGCAATGAGCAGTTCTTC. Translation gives CSSSYTGQGNEQFF.

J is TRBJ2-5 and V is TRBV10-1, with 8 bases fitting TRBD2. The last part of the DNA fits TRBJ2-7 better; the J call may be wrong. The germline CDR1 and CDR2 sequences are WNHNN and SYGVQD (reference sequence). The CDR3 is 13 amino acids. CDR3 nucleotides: TGCGCCAGCAGTGAGCGGGAGGGCCACGAGCAGTACTTC. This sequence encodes CASSEREGHEQYF.

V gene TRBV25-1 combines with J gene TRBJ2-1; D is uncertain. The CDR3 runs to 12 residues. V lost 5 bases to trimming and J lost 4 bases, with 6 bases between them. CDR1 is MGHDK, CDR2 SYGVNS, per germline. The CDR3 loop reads CASSRAYNEQFF. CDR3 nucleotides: TGTGCCAGCAGTCGAGCGTACAATGAGCAGTTCTTC.

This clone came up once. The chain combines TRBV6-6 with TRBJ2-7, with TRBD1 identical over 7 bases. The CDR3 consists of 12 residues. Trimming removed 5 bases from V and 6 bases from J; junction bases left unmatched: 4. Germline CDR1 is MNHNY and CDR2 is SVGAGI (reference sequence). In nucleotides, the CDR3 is TGTGCCAGCAGTCAGGCAGGGGGCGAGCAGTACTTC. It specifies CASSQAGGEQYF.

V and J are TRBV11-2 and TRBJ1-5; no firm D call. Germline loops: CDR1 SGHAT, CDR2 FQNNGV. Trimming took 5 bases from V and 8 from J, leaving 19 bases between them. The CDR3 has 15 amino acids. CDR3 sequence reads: CASSQRPNPAEPQHF. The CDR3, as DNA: TGTGCCAGCAGCCAGAGGCCGAATCCGGCCGAGCCCCAGCATTTT.

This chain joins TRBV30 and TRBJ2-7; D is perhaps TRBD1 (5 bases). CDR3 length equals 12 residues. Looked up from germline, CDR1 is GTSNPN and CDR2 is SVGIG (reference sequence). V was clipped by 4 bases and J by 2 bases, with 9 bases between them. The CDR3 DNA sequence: TGTGCCTGGACGGCAGGGACCTACGAGCAGTACTTC. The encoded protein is CAWTAGTYEQYF.

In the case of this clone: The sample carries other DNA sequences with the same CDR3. CDR3 protein: CASSPPGGYNEQFF. In nucleotides, the CDR3 is TGTGCCAGCAGCCCTCCCGGGGGGTACAATGAGCAGTTCTTC. The rearrangement joins TRBV4-2 to TRBJ2-1; 7 bases are shared with TRBD2. This CDR3 comprises 14 residues. Germline V gives CDR1 LGHNA, CDR2 YNFKEQ. V shed 4 bases and J 4 bases; nucleotides not matched to a gene: 4.